This TCR beta chain was recovered during a study of breast tumors, draining lymph nodes, adjacent tissues. The study, taken as a whole, reports: Data only fit, rather than demonstrated, lymph node origin of most tumor T cells. Findings are consistent with lymph node origin and intratumoral expansion of most tumor T cells.

As for this clonotype: Its antigen is not identified.

Germline V gene sequence: CDR1 SGHRS, CDR2 YFSETQ. V dropped 2 bases and J dropped 0 bases, with 12 bases sitting between them. The CDR3 covers 17 residues. TCRdb passed the multiplex PCR reads through MiXCR, listing each CDR3 protein once. The table has tens of thousands of distinct CDR3 sequences, 23% seen once. Input material: breast tumor tissue. This chain links TRBV5-1 with TRBJ2-6; D perhaps matches TRBD1 (7 bases). The sequence was collected from a female donor with breast cancer. Some clones in this sample may be carry-over from other donors' samples. DNA of the CDR3: TGCGCCAGCAGCTTCAGGGGGGCCTCCTCTGGGGCCAACGTCCTGACTTTC. It is translated as CASSFRGASSGANVLTF. Variable domain in full (rest from reference TRBV5-1 and TRBJ2-6): KAGVTQTPRYLIKTRGQQVTLSCSPISGHRSVSWYQQTPGQGLQFLFEYFSETQRNKGNFPGRFSGRQFSNSRSEMNVSTLELGDSALYLCASSFRGASSGANVLTFGAGSRLTVL.